The table lists the clone carrying this T cell receptor (beta chain) with a count of one. Clones were sequenced by immunoSEQ multiplex PCR, and TCRdb holds only the in-frame ones, with some missing. The table records around 56,000 clones, around 83% of them present only once. The data stem from a study of PD-L1 blockade in urothelial cancer. CDR3 length: 15 residues. V shed 4 bases, J shed 2 bases, and the junction held 3 bases outside the gene matches. CDR1 MDHEN and CDR2 SYDVKM come from the germline V gene. The TCR comes from a man aged 45-65 years with urothelial cancer. The sample here was PBMCs, taken around atezolizumab (anti-PD-L1) treatment. The chain joins TRBV28 to TRBJ1-5, with 9 nucleotides matching TRBD1. DNA for the CDR3: TGTGCCAGCAGTTGGGGACAGGGAGGCAATCAGCCCCAGCATTTT. It codes for CASSWGQGGNQPQHF.